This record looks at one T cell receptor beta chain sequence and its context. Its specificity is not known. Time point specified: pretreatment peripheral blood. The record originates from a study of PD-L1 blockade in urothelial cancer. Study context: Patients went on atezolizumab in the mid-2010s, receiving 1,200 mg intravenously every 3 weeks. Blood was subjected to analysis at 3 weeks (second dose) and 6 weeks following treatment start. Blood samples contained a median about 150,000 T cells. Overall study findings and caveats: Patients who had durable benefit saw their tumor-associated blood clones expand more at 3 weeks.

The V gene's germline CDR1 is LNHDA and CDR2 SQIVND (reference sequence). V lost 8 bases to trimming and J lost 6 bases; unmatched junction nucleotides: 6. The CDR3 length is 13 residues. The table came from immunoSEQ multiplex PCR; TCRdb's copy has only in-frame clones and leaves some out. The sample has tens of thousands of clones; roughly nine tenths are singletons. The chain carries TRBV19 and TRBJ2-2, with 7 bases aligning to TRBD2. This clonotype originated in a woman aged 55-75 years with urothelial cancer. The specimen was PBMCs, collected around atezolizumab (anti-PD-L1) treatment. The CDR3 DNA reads TGTGCCAGTGCCCTGGGAGGGGCCGGGGAGCTGTTTTTT. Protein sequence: CASALGGAGELFF.